Below are 12 T cell receptor beta chains sequenced from a single sample in a study of sequential checkpoint blockade in melanoma (dated by TCRdb to the late 2010s). Read against the paper, the sample's treatment or condition label means: randomized to nivolumab then ipilimumab (arm A) or the reverse (arm B). Library preparation used the immunoSEQ multiplex PCR assay. This is the immuneACCESS table as TCRdb keeps it, with only in-frame sequences that have V and J called. A part of the clones is gone; compared with another copy, unresolved V genes explain less than half, and the rest is unexplained. A total of roughly 2,300 clones appear in this sample, over 15% of them only once. The ten largest clonotypes hold over 15% of the sample. Material: tumor tissue (inferred from file names), obtained from a patient given nivolumab and ipilimumab in sequence. The receptors were sampled from a human donor with melanoma.

This clone was counted only a few times. The chain links TRBV6-8 to TRBJ1-2; 8 bases line up with TRBD1. V trimming: 7 bases; J trimming: 5 bases; junction bases outside the gene matches: 6. Per germline, CDR1 MNHGY and CDR2 SAAAGT. The CDR3 has 13 residues. CDR3 in amino acids: CASTPGQGYGYTF. The CDR3 DNA reads as TGTGCCAGCACCCCCGGACAGGGTTATGGCTACACCTTC.

The V and J genes are TRBV29-1 and TRBJ1-2; possibly TRBD1 for D (5 bases). The CDR3 extends over 14 amino acids. V lost 5 bases and J lost 6, with 19 bases in between. Germline V gene lookup returns CDR1 SQVTM and CDR2 ANQGSEA. In DNA, the CDR3 is TGCAGCGTTACGATATTTGGGGGAAGTCATGGCTACACCTTC. Translation: CSVTIFGGSHGYTF.

This clone is judged medium-sized. This chain joins TRBV11-3 and TRBJ1-4; perhaps TRBD1 as D (5 bases). The CDR3 sequence is 16 residues long. V lost 5 bases to trimming and J lost 0 bases, with 13 bases between them. Germline V gene sequence: CDR1 SGHNT, CDR2 YENEEA. In DNA form, the CDR3 reads TGTGCCAGCAGCGCCGGGACGTACGCAACTAATGAAAAACTGTTTTTT. This gives the protein CASSAGTYATNEKLFF.

This sequence joins TRBV5-1 and TRBJ1-1; D is uncertain. CDR3 length: 14 amino acids. CDR1 SGHRS and CDR2 YFSETQ come from the germline V gene. V lost 1 base to trimming and J lost 2 bases, with 9 bases between them. The CDR3 reads CASSLTLLNTEAFF. The DNA of the CDR3 is TGCGCCAGCAGCTTGACCCTTTTAAACACTGAAGCTTTCTTT.

This clone turned up a few times. The chain has TRBV11-3 and TRBJ2-3; D ambiguous. CDR1 is SGHNT, CDR2 YENEEA, per germline. The CDR3 covers 14 residues. The V end was cut by 2 bases, the J end by 1 base, with 7 bases between. CDR3 region: CASSLLEGTDTQYF. The CDR3 DNA sequence: TGTGCCAGCAGCTTATTAGAAGGCACAGATACGCAGTATTTT.

This clone appeared a few times. CDR3 in amino acids: CASRREGGYSNQPQHF. The DNA of the CDR3 is TGTGCCAGCAGGCGCGAGGGGGGGTATAGCAATCAGCCCCAGCATTTT. The gene calls are TRBV6-8 and TRBJ1-5; D might be TRBD1 (6 bases). In germline, CDR1 is MNHGY, CDR2 SAAAGT. The CDR3 has 16 residues. Trimming shortened V by 6 bases and J by 0 bases, and 15 bases separated the two germline ends.

In this sample, this clone is medium-sized. The genes are TRBV11-3 and TRBJ1-4; tentative D call: TRBD1 (5 bases). Germline CDR1 is SGHNT and CDR2 is YENEEA. V was shortened by 3 bases and J by 7 bases, with 15 bases between the two germline ends. CDR3 length: 15 residues. The CDR3 coding sequence is TGTGCCAGCAGCTTGGGGGAAGGGAGAGGTGAAAAACTGTTTTTT. Its translation is CASSLGEGRGEKLFF.

This clone was observed a handful of times. This chain joins TRBV6-8 and TRBJ1-4, with 9 bases identical to TRBD1. V dropped 6 bases and J dropped 5; count of bases not matched to a gene: 4. CDR3 length equals 14 residues. Per the germline V gene, CDR1 is MNHGY and CDR2 is SAAAGT. The CDR3 protein is CASSTGGANEKLFF. In nucleotides, the CDR3 is TGTGCCAGCAGCACAGGGGGCGCGAATGAAAAACTGTTTTTT.

The gene calls are TRBV18 and TRBJ2-7, with TRBD1 matching over 7 bases. This CDR3 comprises 12 residues. The germline gives CDR1 KGHSH, CDR2 LQKENI. The V segment lost 6 bases and the J segment 3 bases; nucleotides outside the gene matches: 2. CDR3 bases: TGTGCCAGCTCTCCAGGGGGCTACGAGCAGTACTTC. It encodes CASSPGGYEQYF. The whole variable domain, filled in from reference TRBV18 and TRBJ2-7, reads NAGVMQNPRHLVRRRGQEARLRCSPMKGHSHVYWYRQLPEEGLKFMVYLQKENIIDESGMPKERFSAEFPKEGPSILRIQQVVRGDSAAYFCASSPGGYEQYFGPGTRLTVT.

The rearrangement links TRBV29-1 to TRBJ1-6, with TRBD1 matching over 8 bases. This CDR3 region has 12 residues. The germline CDR1 and CDR2 sequences are SQVTM and ANQGSEA. Trimming removed 6 bases from V and 7 bases from J; junction bases left unmatched: 2. For the CDR3, the DNA is TGCAGCGTGGGACAGGCCAATTCACCCCTCCACTTT. It is translated as CSVGQANSPLHF.

This chain links TRBV15 with TRBJ1-5; 9 positions agree with TRBD1. Per the germline V gene, CDR1 is LNHNV and CDR2 is YYDKDF (reference sequence). CDR3 length: 15 residues. The V segment lost 3 bases and the J segment 7 bases; nucleotides outside the gene matches: 7. The CDR3 nucleotides are TGTGCCACCAGCAGCACAGGGGGCACGGGACAGCCCCAGCATTTT. Its translation is CATSSTGGTGQPQHF.

This chain links TRBV28 with TRBJ2-1; the match to TRBD2 covers 7 bases. The germline V gene encodes CDR1 MDHEN and CDR2 SYDVKM. This CDR3 has 15 amino acids. V was clipped by 3 bases and J by 4 bases; unmatched bases: 6. CDR3 protein: CASSFRSGRYNEQFF. For the CDR3, the DNA is TGTGCCAGCAGTTTTCGTAGCGGGCGTTACAATGAGCAGTTCTTC.